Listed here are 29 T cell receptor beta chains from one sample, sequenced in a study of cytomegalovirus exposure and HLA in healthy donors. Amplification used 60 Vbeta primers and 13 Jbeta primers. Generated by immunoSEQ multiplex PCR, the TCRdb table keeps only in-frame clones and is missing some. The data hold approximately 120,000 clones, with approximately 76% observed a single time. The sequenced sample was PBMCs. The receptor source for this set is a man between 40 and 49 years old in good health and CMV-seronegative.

This chain's CDR3 is CSGGTKVGQYF. CDR3 nucleotides: TGCAGCGGCGGTACGAAAGTGGGGCAGTACTTC. The chain uses TRBV29-1 and TRBJ2-7; no firm D call. The CDR3 consists of 11 residues. V was shortened by 7 bases and J by 9 bases, with 16 bases between the two germline ends. The germline gives CDR1 SQVTM, CDR2 ANQGSEA.

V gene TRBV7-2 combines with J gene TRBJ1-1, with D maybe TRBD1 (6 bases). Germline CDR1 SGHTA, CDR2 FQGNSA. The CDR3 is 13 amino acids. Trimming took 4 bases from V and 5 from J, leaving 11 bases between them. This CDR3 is CASSSRGGTEAFF. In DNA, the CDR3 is TGTGCCAGCAGCTCGAGGGGGGGTACTGAAGCTTTCTTT. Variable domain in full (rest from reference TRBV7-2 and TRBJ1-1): GAGVSQSPSNKVTEKGKDVELRCDPISGHTALYWYRQSLGQGLEFLIYFQGNSAPDKSGLPSDRFSAERTGGSVSTLTIQRTQQEDSAVYLCASSSRGGTEAFFGQGTRLTVV.

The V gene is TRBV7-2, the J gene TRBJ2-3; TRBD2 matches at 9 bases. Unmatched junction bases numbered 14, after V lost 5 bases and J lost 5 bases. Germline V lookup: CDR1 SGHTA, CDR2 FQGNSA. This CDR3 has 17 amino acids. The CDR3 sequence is CASSLSRRGGARDTQYF. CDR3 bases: TGTGCCAGCAGCCTAAGTCGGCGCGGGGGGGCTAGAGATACGCAGTATTTT.

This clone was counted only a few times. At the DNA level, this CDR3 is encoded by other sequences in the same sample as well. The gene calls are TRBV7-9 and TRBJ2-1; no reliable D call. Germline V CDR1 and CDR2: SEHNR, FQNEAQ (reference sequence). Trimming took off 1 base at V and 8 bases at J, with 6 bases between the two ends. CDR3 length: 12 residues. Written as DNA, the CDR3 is TGTGCCAGCAGCTTAGGCGGTGATGAGCAGTTCTTC. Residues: CASSLGGDEQFF.

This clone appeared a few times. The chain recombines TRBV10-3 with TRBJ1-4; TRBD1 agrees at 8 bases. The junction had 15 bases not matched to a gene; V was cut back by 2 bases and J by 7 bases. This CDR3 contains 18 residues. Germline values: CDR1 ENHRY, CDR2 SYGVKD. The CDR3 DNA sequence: TGTGCCATCAGTGAGAGCGTCCCTACCCCAGGGGGCAGTGAAAAACTGTTTTTT. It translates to CAISESVPTPGGSEKLFF.

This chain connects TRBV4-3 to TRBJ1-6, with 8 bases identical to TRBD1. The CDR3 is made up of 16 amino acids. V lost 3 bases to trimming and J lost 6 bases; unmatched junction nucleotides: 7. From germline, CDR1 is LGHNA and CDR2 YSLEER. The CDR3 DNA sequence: TGCGCCAGCAGCCACGGACAGGGCGAAATTAATTCACCCCTCCACTTT. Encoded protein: CASSHGQGEINSPLHF.

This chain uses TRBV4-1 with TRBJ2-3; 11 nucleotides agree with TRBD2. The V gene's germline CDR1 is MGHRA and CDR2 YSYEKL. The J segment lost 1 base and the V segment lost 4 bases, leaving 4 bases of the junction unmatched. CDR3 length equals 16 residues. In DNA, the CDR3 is TGCGCCAGCAGCCTAGTAGCGGGGGGGCGCACAGATACGCAGTATTTT. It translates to CASSLVAGGRTDTQYF.

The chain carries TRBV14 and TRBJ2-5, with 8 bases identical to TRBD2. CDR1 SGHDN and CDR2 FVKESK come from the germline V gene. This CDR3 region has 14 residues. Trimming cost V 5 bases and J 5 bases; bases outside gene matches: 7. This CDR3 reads CASSIRGGGETQYF. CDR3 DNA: TGTGCCAGCAGCATTCGGGGGGGTGGCGAGACCCAGTACTTC.

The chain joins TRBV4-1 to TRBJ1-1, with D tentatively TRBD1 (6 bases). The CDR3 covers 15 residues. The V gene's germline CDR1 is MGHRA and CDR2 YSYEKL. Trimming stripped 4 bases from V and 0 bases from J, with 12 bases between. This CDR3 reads CASSLGQGVNTEAFF. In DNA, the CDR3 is TGCGCCAGCAGCCTGGGACAAGGGGTGAACACTGAAGCTTTCTTT.

CDR3 residues: CASSLATGRGRTKGQFF. In nucleotides, the CDR3 is TGTGCCAGCAGCTTAGCGACCGGGAGGGGGCGCACGAAGGGGCAGTTCTTC. The gene calls are TRBV7-2 and TRBJ2-1; D perhaps matches TRBD2 (8 bases). Germline loops: CDR1 SGHTA, CDR2 FQGNSA. The CDR3 has 17 residues. The V end was cut by 0 bases, the J end by 12 bases, with 24 bases between.

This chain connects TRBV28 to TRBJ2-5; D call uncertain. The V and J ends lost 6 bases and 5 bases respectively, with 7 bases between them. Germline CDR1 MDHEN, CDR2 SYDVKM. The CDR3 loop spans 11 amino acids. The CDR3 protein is CASSLGETQYF. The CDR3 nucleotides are TGTGCCAGCAGCCTCGGGGAGACCCAGTACTTC.

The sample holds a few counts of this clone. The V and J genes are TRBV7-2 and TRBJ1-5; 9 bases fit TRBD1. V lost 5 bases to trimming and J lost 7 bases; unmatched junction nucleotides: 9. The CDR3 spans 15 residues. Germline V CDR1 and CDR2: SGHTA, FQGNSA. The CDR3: CASSKGQGGGQPQHF. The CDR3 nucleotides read TGTGCCAGCAGCAAGGGACAGGGAGGAGGACAGCCCCAGCATTTT. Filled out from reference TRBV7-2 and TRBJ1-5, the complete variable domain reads GAGVSQSPSNKVTEKGKDVELRCDPISGHTALYWYRQSLGQGLEFLIYFQGNSAPDKSGLPSDRFSAERTGGSVSTLTIQRTQQEDSAVYLCASSKGQGGGQPQHFGDGTRLSIL.

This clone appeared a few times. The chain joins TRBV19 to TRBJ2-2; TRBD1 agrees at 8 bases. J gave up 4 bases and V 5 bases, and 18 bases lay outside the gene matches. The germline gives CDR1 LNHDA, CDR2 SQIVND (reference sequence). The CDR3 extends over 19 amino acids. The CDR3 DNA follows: TGTGCCAGTAGTCTCTCCGGGACAGGAACTCTGGTTGGCACCGGGGAGCTGTTTTTT. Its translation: CASSLSGTGTLVGTGELFF.

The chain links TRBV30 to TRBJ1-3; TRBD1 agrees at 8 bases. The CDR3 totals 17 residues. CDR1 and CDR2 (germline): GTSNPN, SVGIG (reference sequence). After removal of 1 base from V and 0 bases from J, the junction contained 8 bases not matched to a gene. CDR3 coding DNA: TGTGCCTGGAGTGATCGACGGACAGGGAACTCTGGAAACACCATATATTTT. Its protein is CAWSDRRTGNSGNTIYF.

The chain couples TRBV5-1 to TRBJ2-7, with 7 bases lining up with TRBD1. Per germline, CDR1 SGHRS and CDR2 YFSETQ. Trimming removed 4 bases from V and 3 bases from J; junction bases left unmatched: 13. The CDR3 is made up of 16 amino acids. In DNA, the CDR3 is TGCGCCAGCAGCACAGGGGACCCTCTTCGGGGCTACGAGCAGTACTTC. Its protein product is CASSTGDPLRGYEQYF.

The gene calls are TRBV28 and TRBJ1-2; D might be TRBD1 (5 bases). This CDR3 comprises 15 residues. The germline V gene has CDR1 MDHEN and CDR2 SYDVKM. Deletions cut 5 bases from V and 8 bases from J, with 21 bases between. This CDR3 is CASSLLGRQGDGYTF. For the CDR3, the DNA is TGTGCCAGCAGTCTCCTGGGGAGGCAGGGAGACGGCTACACCTTC.

CDR3 residues: CASSVNSQTGSGNTIYF. DNA for the CDR3: TGTGCCAGCAGCGTGAACTCCCAAACAGGGTCTGGAAACACCATATATTTT. The chain employs TRBV9 and TRBJ1-3, with a weak D call TRBD1 (6 bases). This CDR3 has 17 amino acids. V lost 2 bases and J lost 1, with 16 bases in between. The germline V gene encodes CDR1 SGDLS and CDR2 YYNGEE. Drawing the rest from reference TRBV9 and TRBJ1-3, the complete variable domain is DSGVTQTPKHLITATGQRVTLRCSPRSGDLSVYWYQQSLDQGLQFLIQYYNGEERAKGNILERFSAQQFPDLHSELNLSSLELGDSALYFCASSVNSQTGSGNTIYFGEGSWLTVV.

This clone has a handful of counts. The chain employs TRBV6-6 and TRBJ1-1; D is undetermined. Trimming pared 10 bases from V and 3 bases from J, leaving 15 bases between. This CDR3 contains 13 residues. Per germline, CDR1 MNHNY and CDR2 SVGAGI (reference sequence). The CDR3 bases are TGTGCCACCACCGGGAACCTATACACTGAAGCTTTCTTT. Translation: CATTGNLYTEAFF.

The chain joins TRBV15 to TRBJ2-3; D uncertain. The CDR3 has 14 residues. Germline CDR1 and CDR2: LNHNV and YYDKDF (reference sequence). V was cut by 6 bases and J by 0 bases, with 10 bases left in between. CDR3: CATSVTVSTDTQYF. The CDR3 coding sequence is TGTGCCACCAGTGTTACGGTTAGCACAGATACGCAGTATTTT.

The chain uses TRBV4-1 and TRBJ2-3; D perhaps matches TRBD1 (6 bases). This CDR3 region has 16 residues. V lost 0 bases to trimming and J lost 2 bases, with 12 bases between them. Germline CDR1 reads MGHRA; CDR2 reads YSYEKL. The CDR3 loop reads CASSQDITGPTDTQYF. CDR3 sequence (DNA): TGCGCCAGCAGCCAAGACATCACAGGGCCCACAGATACGCAGTATTTT.

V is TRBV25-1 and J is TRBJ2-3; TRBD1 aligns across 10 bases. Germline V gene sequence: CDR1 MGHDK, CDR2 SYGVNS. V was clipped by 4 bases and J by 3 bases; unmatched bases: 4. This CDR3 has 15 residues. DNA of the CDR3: TGTGCCAGCAGTGCCCGGGACAGGGGAACAGATACGCAGTATTTT. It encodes CASSARDRGTDTQYF.

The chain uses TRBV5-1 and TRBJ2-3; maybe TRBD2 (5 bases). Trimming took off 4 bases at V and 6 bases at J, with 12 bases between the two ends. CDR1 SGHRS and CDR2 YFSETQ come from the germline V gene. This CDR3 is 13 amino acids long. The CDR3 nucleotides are TGCGCCAGCAGCGCGGGCCCGGTGGATACGCAGTATTTT. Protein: CASSAGPVDTQYF.

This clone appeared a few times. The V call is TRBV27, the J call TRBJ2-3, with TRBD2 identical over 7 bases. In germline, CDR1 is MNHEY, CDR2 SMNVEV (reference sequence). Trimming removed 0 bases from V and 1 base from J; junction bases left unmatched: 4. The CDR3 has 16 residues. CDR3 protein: CASSLSWEGGTDTQYF. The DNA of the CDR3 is TGTGCCAGCAGTTTATCGTGGGAGGGTGGCACAGATACGCAGTATTTT.

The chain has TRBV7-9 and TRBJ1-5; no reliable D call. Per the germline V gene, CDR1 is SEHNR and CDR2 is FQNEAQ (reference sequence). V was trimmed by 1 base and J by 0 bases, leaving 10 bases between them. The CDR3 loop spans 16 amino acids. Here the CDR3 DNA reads TGTGCCAGCAGCTTAGGTTCCAGTTATAGCAATCAGCCCCAGCATTTT. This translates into CASSLGSSYSNQPQHF.

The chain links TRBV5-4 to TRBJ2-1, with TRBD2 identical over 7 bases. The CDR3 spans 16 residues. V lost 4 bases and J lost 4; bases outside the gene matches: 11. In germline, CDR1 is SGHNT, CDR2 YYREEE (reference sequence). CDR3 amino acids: CASSQGGAGVYNEQFF. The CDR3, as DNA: TGTGCCAGCAGCCAGGGAGGGGCGGGGGTATACAATGAGCAGTTCTTC.

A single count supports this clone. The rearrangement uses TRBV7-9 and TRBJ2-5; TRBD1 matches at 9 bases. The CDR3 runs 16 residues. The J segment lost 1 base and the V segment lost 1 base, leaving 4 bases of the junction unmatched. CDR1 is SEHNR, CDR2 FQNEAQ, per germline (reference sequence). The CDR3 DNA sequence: TGTGCCAGCAGCTTAGGAGGGGACAGGGCCCAAGAGACCCAGTACTTC. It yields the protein CASSLGGDRAQETQYF.

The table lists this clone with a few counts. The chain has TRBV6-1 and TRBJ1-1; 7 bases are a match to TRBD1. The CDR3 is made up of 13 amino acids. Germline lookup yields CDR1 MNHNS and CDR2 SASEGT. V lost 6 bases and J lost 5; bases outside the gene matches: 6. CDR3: CASRSSGGTEAFF. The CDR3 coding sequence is TGTGCCAGCAGGAGTTCAGGGGGGACTGAAGCTTTCTTT.

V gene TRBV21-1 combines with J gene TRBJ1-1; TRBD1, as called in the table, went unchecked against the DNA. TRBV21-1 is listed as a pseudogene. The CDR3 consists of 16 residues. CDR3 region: CASSKTFRDREAEAFF. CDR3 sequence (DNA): TGTGCCAGCAGCAAAACTTTTCGAGACAGGGAGGCTGAAGCTTTCTTT.

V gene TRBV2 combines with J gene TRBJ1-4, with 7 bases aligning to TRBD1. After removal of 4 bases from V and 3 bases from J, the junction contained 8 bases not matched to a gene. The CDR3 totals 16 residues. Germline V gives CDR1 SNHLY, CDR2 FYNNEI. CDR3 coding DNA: TGTGCCAGCAGTGGGGGCTACGGGACAGCTAATGAAAAACTGTTTTTT. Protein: CASSGGYGTANEKLFF.